This passage covers 18 T cell receptor beta chains from one sample sequenced in a study of neurological immune-mediated disorders. TCRdb re-analysed the 5' RACE reads in MiXCR, keeping a single row per CDR3 protein. The table lists about 44,000 distinct CDR3 sequences, nearly 6.5% of them singletons. Sequenced input: CD4+ T cells from blood. These receptors were collected from a woman in her forties in good health.

This clonotype was counted ten times or more. V and J are TRBV5-5 and TRBJ2-5; 10 nucleotides align to TRBD1. The trim removed 2 bases at V and 5 bases at J, leaving 9 bases unmatched. The CDR3 covers 16 residues. Germline assignment: CDR1 SGHKS and CDR2 YYEKEE (reference sequence). The DNA for the CDR3 is TGTGCCAGCAGCTTCACCGGGACAGGGGTATCGGAGACCCAGTACTTC. It translates to CASSFTGTGVSETQYF.

This clonotype was observed at least ten times. The chain is built from TRBV28 and TRBJ2-1, with TRBD1 matching over 7 bases. Unmatched junction bases numbered 4, after V lost 1 base and J lost 7 bases. The CDR3 is made up of 14 amino acids. CDR1 and CDR2 from the germline V gene are MDHEN and SYDVKM. The CDR3 region is CASSLLTRGNEQFF. CDR3 DNA: TGTGCCAGCAGTTTATTAACCAGGGGGAATGAGCAGTTCTTC.

This clonotype was picked up many times. The chain employs TRBV11-2 and TRBJ1-4, with D possibly being TRBD1 (5 bases). Trimming pared 0 bases from V and 8 bases from J, leaving 16 bases between. Per the germline V gene, CDR1 is SGHAT and CDR2 is FQNNGV. The CDR3 totals 16 residues. CDR3 sequence: CASSLDLPGLGEKLFF. CDR3 bases: TGTGCCAGCAGCTTAGATCTCCCGGGACTGGGAGAAAAACTGTTTTTT.

This clonotype was seen many times. V is TRBV5-1 and J is TRBJ2-5; 8 nucleotides match TRBD1. V lost 4 bases and J lost 5; bases outside the gene matches: 7. CDR3 length: 14 amino acids. Germline V CDR1 and CDR2: SGHRS, YFSETQ. CDR3 nucleotide sequence: TGCGCCAGCAGCGTCCAGGGGGCTCAGGAGACCCAGTACTTC. This sequence encodes CASSVQGAQETQYF.

This clonotype was counted many times. The CDR3 region has the DNA TGTGCCAGCAGCTTAGGAGTGGAGGCTGTTGGTTTCTTT. Translating gives CASSLGVEAVGFF. The chain uses TRBV11-1 and TRBJ1-1, with D unclear. The CDR3 loop spans 13 amino acids. Trimming cost V 1 base and J 13 bases, with 16 bases left between them. CDR1 SGHAT and CDR2 FQDESV come from the germline V gene (reference sequence).

There are many counts of this clonotype. The chain uses TRBV28 and TRBJ1-2; 7 bases fit TRBD1. The V gene end was trimmed by 5 bases and the J gene end by 7 bases; junction bases not matched to a gene: 13. The CDR3 sequence is 15 residues long. Germline CDR1 reads MDHEN; CDR2 reads SYDVKM. CDR3 sequence (DNA): TGTGCCAGCAGTACAAACCAACAGGGGAGGGGTGGCTACACCTTC. It codes for CASSTNQQGRGGYTF.

The chain is built from TRBV7-2 and TRBJ2-1, with 9 bases matching TRBD2. The CDR3 length is 14 residues. Losses at the gene ends were 3 bases for V and 8 bases for J; bases not matched to a gene: 5. Germline loops: CDR1 SGHTA, CDR2 FQGNSA. CDR3 nucleotide sequence: TGTGCCAGCAGCTTTAGCGGGAGAAGAGATGAGCAGTTCTTC. Its protein product is CASSFSGRRDEQFF.

This clonotype was detected many times. The chain is built from TRBV28 and TRBJ2-3; TRBD2 might be the D (5 bases). The CDR3 is 16 amino acids. The V and J ends lost 6 bases and 6 bases respectively, with 22 bases between them. CDR1 and CDR2 (germline): MDHEN, SYDVKM. CDR3 DNA sequence: TGTGCCAGCAGCCCCGCTAGCAGAGGATTTTCGGATACGCAGTATTTT. Its translation: CASSPASRGFSDTQYF.

This clonotype has at least ten counts. This chain joins TRBV5-1 and TRBJ2-1, with 8 nucleotides matching TRBD2. The CDR3 length is 16 residues. V was pared by 6 bases and J by 1 base, with 9 bases of the junction left unmatched. The germline gives CDR1 SGHRS, CDR2 YFSETQ. CDR3: CASNQAGVGSYNEQFF. The CDR3 coding sequence is TGCGCCAGCAACCAAGCGGGAGTGGGTTCCTACAATGAGCAGTTCTTC.

In this sample, this clonotype turned up many times. This chain connects TRBV5-1 to TRBJ2-3, with unresolved D. Deletions cut 2 bases from V and 5 bases from J, with 3 bases between. Germline V gene data show CDR1 as SGHRS and CDR2 as YFSETQ. The CDR3 contains 11 residues. The CDR3 loop reads CASSFKDTQYF. The DNA of the CDR3 is TGCGCCAGCAGCTTTAAAGATACGCAGTATTTT. Full variable domain (remainder filled in from reference TRBV5-1 and TRBJ2-3): KAGVTQTPRYLIKTRGQQVTLSCSPISGHRSVSWYQQTPGQGLQFLFEYFSETQRNKGNFPGRFSGRQFSNSRSEMNVSTLELGDSALYLCASSFKDTQYFGPGTRLTVL.

This clonotype was found many times. The rearrangement uses TRBV7-2 and TRBJ2-7, with TRBD1 identical over 10 bases. V lost 3 bases, J lost 4 bases, and 3 bases stayed unmatched. The CDR3 spans 14 residues. Germline assignment: CDR1 SGHTA and CDR2 FQGNSA. The CDR3 sequence is CASSFGTGEYEQYF. CDR3 sequence (DNA): TGTGCCAGCAGCTTCGGGACAGGGGAATACGAGCAGTACTTC.

In this sample, this clonotype turned up many times. J is TRBJ2-5 and V is TRBV7-8; possibly TRBD1 for D (6 bases). CDR3 length equals 14 residues. V shed 2 bases and J shed 5 bases, with 12 bases lying between them. The germline V gene encodes CDR1 SGHVS and CDR2 FQNEAQ. CDR3 sequence: CASSLPQGWETQYF. CDR3 nucleotide sequence: TGTGCCAGCAGCTTACCCCAGGGGTGGGAGACCCAGTACTTC.

This clonotype was seen many times. This chain connects TRBV20-1 to TRBJ2-7; D is ambiguous. The CDR3 totals 12 residues. The germline gives CDR1 DFQATT, CDR2 SNEGSKA (reference sequence). Trimming removed 2 bases at V and 0 bases at J, with 5 bases between. The CDR3 DNA follows: TGCAGTGCTAGATATTTCTCCTACGAGCAGTACTTC. It yields the protein CSARYFSYEQYF.

In its sample, this clonotype was seen many times. The chain couples TRBV10-3 to TRBJ2-2, with 12 bases that match TRBD1. V lost 8 bases, J lost 6 bases, and 7 bases stayed unmatched. This CDR3 contains 15 residues. In germline, CDR1 is ENHRY, CDR2 SYGVKD. CDR3 sequence (DNA): TGTGCCATCGGTCCCGGGACAGGGGGCTCCGGGGAGCTGTTTTTT. It translates to CAIGPGTGGSGELFF.

This clonotype is medium-sized by share. The rearrangement links TRBV5-5 to TRBJ1-5, with D unclear. V lost 4 bases, J lost 6 bases, and 14 bases lay in between. Germline V gene data show CDR1 as SGHKS and CDR2 as YYEKEE (reference sequence). The CDR3 has 14 residues. This chain's CDR3 is CASSKETGAQPQHF. The CDR3 DNA reads as TGTGCCAGCAGCAAGGAGACTGGCGCTCAGCCCCAGCATTTT.

This clonotype was recorded many times. This chain connects TRBV12-3 or TRBV12-4 to TRBJ2-1; D is unclear. Trimming shortened V by 6 bases and J by 4 bases, and 10 bases separated the two germline ends. This CDR3 is 13 amino acids long. The CDR3 nucleotides are TGTGCCAGCAGCTCCGGACCATACAATGAGCAGTTCTTC. This gives the protein CASSSGPYNEQFF.

The V gene is TRBV15, the J gene TRBJ2-5, with 9 positions matching TRBD1. V was pared by 1 base and J by 2 bases, with 2 bases of the junction left unmatched. CDR1 and CDR2 (germline): LNHNV, YYDKDF (reference sequence). CDR3 size: 15 residues. CDR3 sequence reads: CATSRVTGGQETQYF. CDR3 in DNA: TGTGCCACCAGCAGAGTGACAGGGGGTCAAGAGACCCAGTACTTC.

V and J are TRBV11-2 and TRBJ2-1, with a tentative D call TRBD2 (6 bases). In germline, CDR1 is SGHAT, CDR2 FQNNGV. The V and J ends lost 3 bases and 0 bases respectively, with 9 bases between them. The length of the CDR3 is 15 residues. The CDR3 bases are TGTGCCAGCAGCTTTGGGGGGAGCTCCTACAATGAGCAGTTCTTC. Translation: CASSFGGSSYNEQFF.